This T cell receptor (beta chain) was captured in a study of T cells in localized non-small cell lung cancer (dated by TCRdb to the early 2020s). Broadly, across the study: T cell repertoires of 200 to 250 early-stage NSCLC patients were analyzed, with tumors being compared against uninvolved tumor-adjacent lungs. The mean age of the NSCLC patients was about 70 years, with 130 or so men and around 100 women. All 250 or so NSCLC patients in the cohort were treatment-naive and had localized lung tumors that were resected. Findings and caveats that apply to the study as a whole: Uninvolved tumor-adjacent lung showed the highest T cell clonality, higher than tumor, which suggests more focused antigenic responses in the uninvolved tumor-adjacent lung. Because the study design was exploratory, TCR variables were selected using unadjusted p-values without false-discovery rate correction. Of the top 100 tumor clones, a median of roughly 56 were detected in paired uninvolved adjacent lung; under 35 were also among that lung's top 100. Longer overall survival was associated with higher blood T cell density, whereas shorter survival was associated with higher adjacent-lung clonality. Multi-region tumor sequencing was not performed, so intratumor heterogeneity could not be excluded.

V sheds 1 base and J sheds 0 bases, leaving 13 bases between their ends. The germline V gene provides CDR1 SGHVS and CDR2 FQNEAQ. The CDR3 runs 17 amino acids, cysteine and phenylalanine included. Only the CDR3 DNA stays, 51 bases, in frame from base 1. At diagnosis, peripheral blood, uninvolved tumor-adjacent lung and tumor were collected and were preserved as a mix of fresh-frozen and FFPE material. Blood samples were analyzed as peripheral blood mononuclear cells for TCR repertoire profiling. Worth noting for this clone: This receptor's antigen is unknown. No much larger clonotype is one base removed from it; base qualities were not supplied.

The immunoSEQ Assay was used to sequence TCR beta CDR3 regions from DNA. In the authors' own workflow: To compute T cell density, TCR beta template counts were normalized to usable DNA, which was estimated by amplifying housekeeping genes. Richness was estimated with the preseqR package, extrapolating to 400,000 templates for PBMC samples and 120,000 templates for tissue samples. Clonality was taken to be one minus Pielou's evenness. Tissue-enriched TCRs were identified through differential abundance testing performed on productive amino-acid clonotypes, with a minimum total count of 5 and an alpha of 0.1. The Jaccard Index and the Morisita Overlap Index were used to measure repertoire overlap between compartments. GLIPH grouped TCR beta CDR3s together with public tetramer-defined viral CDR3s, and a viral motif had to include at least three viral sequences and show V-gene enrichment. TCRdb retrieved this table from immuneACCESS and kept in-frame rearrangements only. Not all clones are present; in checked studies, unresolved V genes account for under half, and no reason is known for the remainder. The V and J calls and clone size come from that table; D and trimming were worked out from the DNA. The sample includes 10,000 to 15,000 clones, with over 75% observed a single time. The ten most abundant clones make up 22% of the sample.

This TCR was recovered from a male donor at least 60 years old with stage I lung adenocarcinoma. The receptor chain draws on TRBV7-8 and TRBJ1-3, with a tentative D gene TRBD1 over 5 matching bases. Here the sequenced sample was peripheral blood, taken before any cancer treatment. The CDR3: CASSLVWGGDSGNTIYF. The nucleotide sequence reads as follows: TGTGCCAGCAGCTTAGTTTGGGGCGGGGACTCTGGAAACACCATATATTTT.